This T cell receptor (beta chain) was captured in a study of yellow fever vaccine responses in identical twins (dated by TCRdb to the late 2010s). Regarding the research as a whole: In the study, vaccine-responding T cell clones were precisely tracked in identical twins.

This clonotype has only a few counts. Its recognized antigen is unknown. Base qualities are missing; no much larger clone stands one base away. The library was made by RT-PCR. Sequencing instrument: Illumina HiSeq 2500. TCRdb itself trimmed the public reads at Q25 with fastp, ran MiXCR and retained productive beta chains. Rows with a matching CDR3 protein are joined into one entry that keeps the most common DNA and genes. The sample table lists about 18,000 distinct CDR3 sequences, 61% of them with a count of one. The ten largest clonotypes hold less than 9.5% of the sample. The CDR3, cysteine through phenylalanine, is 14 amino acids long. Only the CDR3 DNA is retained, 42 bases long and in frame from the first base. Trimming removed 2 bases from V and 0 bases from J, leaving 7 bases between the germline ends. For CDR1 and CDR2, the germline V gene (reference sequence) lists SEHNR and FQNEAQ. Findings and caveats that apply to the study as a whole: The authors reported that the T cell response to vaccination in identical twins appeared partly convergent and partly personalized.

The sequence came from a young woman who received the yellow fever vaccine. Donor details come from another sample of the same person, matched by shared clones. This chain joins TRBV7-9 to TRBJ1-1; the D segment cannot be called with confidence. Sequences were derived from T cells from blood (PBMCs), unsorted or a sorted subset (not recorded which), sampled before or after yellow fever vaccination (not recorded which). The nucleotides read TGTGCCAGCAGCTTAACAAACATGAACACTGAAGCTTTCTTT. Its protein reads: CASSLTNMNTEAFF.